The 2 T cell receptor beta chains in this list originate from one sample, sequenced in a study of response to subunit inactivated influenza vaccine. From the RT-PCR reads, TCRdb called clonotypes with MiXCR, one entry per CDR3 protein. The sample records hundreds of thousands of distinct CDR3 sequences, about 25% being singletons. The sample consisted of CD4+ T cells sorted from PBMCs, taken around 5 days after vaccination. The receptors derive from a man aged 50-60 years who received an inactivated influenza vaccine.

This clonotype showed up just a few times. The V gene is TRBV5-1, the J gene TRBJ1-1; D unclear. The CDR3 contains 14 residues. V lost 1 base and J lost 1, with 8 bases in between. CDR1 is SGHRS and CDR2 is YFSETQ in the germline V gene. The CDR3 reads CASSLKSANTEAFF. For the CDR3, the DNA is TGCGCCAGCAGCTTGAAAAGCGCGAACACTGAAGCTTTCTTT.

There are many counts of this clonotype. This chain links TRBV5-1 with TRBJ1-2; possibly TRBD1 for D (5 bases). Looked up from germline, CDR1 is SGHRS and CDR2 is YFSETQ. V lost 4 bases to trimming and J lost 0 bases, with 10 bases between them. This CDR3 spans 14 amino acids. In nucleotides, the CDR3 is TGCGCCAGCAGCCCCGGGACCTCTAACTATGGCTACACCTTC. Amino acids: CASSPGTSNYGYTF.